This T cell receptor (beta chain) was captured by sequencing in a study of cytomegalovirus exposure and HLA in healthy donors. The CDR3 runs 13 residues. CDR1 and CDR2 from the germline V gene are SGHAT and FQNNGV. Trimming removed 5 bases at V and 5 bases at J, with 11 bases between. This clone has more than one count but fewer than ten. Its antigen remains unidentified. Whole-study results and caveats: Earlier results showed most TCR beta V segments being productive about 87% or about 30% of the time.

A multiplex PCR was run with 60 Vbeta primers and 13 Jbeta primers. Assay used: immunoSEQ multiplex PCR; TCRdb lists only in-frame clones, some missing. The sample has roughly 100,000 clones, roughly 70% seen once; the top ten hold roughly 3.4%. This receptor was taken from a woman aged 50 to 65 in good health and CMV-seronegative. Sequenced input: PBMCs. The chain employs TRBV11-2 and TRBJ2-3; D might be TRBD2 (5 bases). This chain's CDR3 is CASSPGLKDTQYF. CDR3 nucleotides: TGTGCCAGCAGCCCCGGACTGAAAGATACGCAGTATTTT. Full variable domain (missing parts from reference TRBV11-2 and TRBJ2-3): EAGVAQSPRYKIIEKRQSVAFWCNPISGHATLYWYQQILGQGPKLLIQFQNNGVVDDSQLPKDRFSAERLKGVDSTLKIQPAKLEDSAVYLCASSPGLKDTQYFGPGTRLTVL.